Below are 13 T cell receptor beta chains sequenced from a single sample in a study of blood T cell repertoires in COVID-19. TCRdb's table, derived via immunoSEQ multiplex PCR, lists solely in-frame clones and lacks some. The data hold about 230,000 clones, with 81% observed a single time. Sequencing used peripheral blood. Source of these receptors: a woman of 80 years or more with acute or convalescent COVID-19.

The CDR3 is CSASSGQTGANVLTF. CDR3 bases: TGCAGTGCTAGTTCAGGGCAAACTGGGGCCAACGTCCTGACTTTC. The chain uses TRBV20-1 and TRBJ2-6, with a tentative D call TRBD1 (5 bases). This CDR3 spans 15 amino acids. The ends were cut back, 3 bases at V and 2 bases at J, with 11 bases in the middle. The germline V gene has CDR1 DFQATT and CDR2 SNEGSKA (reference sequence).

This chain links TRBV5-4 with TRBJ2-6; TRBD2 matches 7 bases. CDR1 and CDR2 (germline): SGHNT, YYREEE (reference sequence). The ends lost 2 bases at V and 2 bases at J; junction bases unmatched: 1. This CDR3 contains 15 residues. CDR3 in DNA: TGTGCCAGCAGCTTCCGGGGGGCTGGGGCCAACGTCCTGACTTTC. It yields the protein CASSFRGAGANVLTF.

CDR3 nucleotide sequence: TGTGCCAGCAGCTTGGGTTTACTGAATAGCGTTCAGCCCCAGCATTTT. Amino acids: CASSLGLLNSVQPQHF. This chain links TRBV5-8 with TRBJ1-5; D uncertain. Germline-derived CDR1 and CDR2 are SGHTS and YDEGEE. The CDR3 is 16 residues long. Trimming took off 0 bases at V and 6 bases at J, with 16 bases between the two ends. The variable domain in full, completed from reference TRBV5-8 and TRBJ1-5, reads EAGVTQSPTHLIKTRGQQATLRCSPISGHTSVYWYQQALGLGLQFLLWYDEGEERNRGNFPPRFSGRQFPNYSSELNVNALELEDSALYLCASSLGLLNSVQPQHFGDGTRLSIL.

The chain combines TRBV4-2 with TRBJ1-6; D gene uncertain. Trimming stripped 0 bases from V and 7 bases from J, with 13 bases between. Germline V gene data show CDR1 as LGHNA and CDR2 as YNFKEQ. CDR3 length: 16 residues. CDR3 sequence reads: CASSQDVSQANSPLHF. CDR3 bases: TGTGCCAGCAGCCAAGATGTGTCGCAGGCGAATTCACCCCTCCACTTT.

V is TRBV7-2 and J is TRBJ2-3; 8 bases match TRBD2. V dropped 5 bases and J dropped 2; count of bases not matched to a gene: 6. CDR3 length: 15 residues. CDR1 and CDR2 from the germline V gene are SGHTA and FQGNSA. The CDR3 protein is CASSLVAGYTDTQYF. The CDR3 nucleotides read TGTGCCAGCAGCCTGGTAGCGGGATACACAGATACGCAGTATTTT.

CDR3 DNA sequence: TGCAGTGCTCAAAAAGAGACCCAGTACTTC. Encoded protein: CSAQKETQYF. This chain links TRBV20-1 with TRBJ2-5, with D hard to call. V was clipped by 5 bases and J by 3 bases, with 4 bases between them. The CDR3 is made up of 10 amino acids. Germline-derived CDR1 and CDR2 are DFQATT and SNEGSKA (reference sequence).

The rearrangement uses TRBV3-1 (or the pseudogene TRBV3-2) and TRBJ1-3; perhaps TRBD1 as D (5 bases). The CDR3 is 13 amino acids. Between the trimmed V and J ends, which lost 8 bases and 2 bases, there was a span of 10 bases. Germline assignment: CDR1 LGHDT and CDR2 YNNKEL (reference sequence). The CDR3 DNA reads TGTGCCAGCCAAGACAGTCCTGGAAACACCATATATTTT. It encodes CASQDSPGNTIYF.

The CDR3 protein is CASSQVDLTGGGTGELFF. The CDR3, as DNA: TGCGCCAGCAGCCAAGTTGATCTAACAGGGGGAGGGACCGGGGAGCTGTTTTTT. The chain uses TRBV4-1 and TRBJ2-2; possible D gene TRBD1, 8 bases. The V and J ends lost 1 base and 5 bases respectively, with 20 bases between them. The CDR3 is 18 residues long. The germline gives CDR1 MGHRA, CDR2 YSYEKL.

This clone was counted many times. Additional DNA sequences in this sample encode the identical CDR3. The V gene is TRBV6-5, the J gene TRBJ2-1; 11 nucleotides match TRBD2. The V gene end was trimmed by 6 bases and the J gene end by 4 bases; junction bases not matched to a gene: 5. Germline CDR1 is MNHEY and CDR2 is SVGAGI. The CDR3 is made up of 15 amino acids. CDR3 protein: CASSLTSGGYNEQFF. The CDR3 nucleotides are TGTGCCAGCAGCCTCACTAGCGGGGGATACAATGAGCAGTTCTTC.

This chain links TRBV4-1 with TRBJ1-5, with TRBD1 as a possible D gene (5 bases). This CDR3 contains 16 residues. Germline V gene sequence: CDR1 MGHRA, CDR2 YSYEKL. Trimming took 1 base from V and 6 from J, leaving 16 bases between them. The CDR3 loop is CASSQVGLTGTQPQHF. CDR3 DNA sequence: TGCGCCAGCAGCCAAGTCGGCCTTACAGGAACTCAGCCCCAGCATTTT.

This rearrangement joins TRBV5-6 to TRBJ2-3, with D possibly being TRBD2 (5 bases). V gave up 0 bases and J gave up 4 bases, with 12 bases separating them. Germline V gene data show CDR1 as SGHDT and CDR2 as YYEEEE. This CDR3 region has 15 residues. The CDR3 protein is CASSLGTGFADTQYF. The CDR3 region has the DNA TGTGCCAGCAGCTTGGGGACTGGATTCGCAGATACGCAGTATTTT.

This clone was seen more than once but under ten times. This chain joins TRBV2 and TRBJ2-5; D may be TRBD2 (5 bases). Trimming took 5 bases from V and 5 from J, leaving 12 bases between them. The CDR3 consists of 13 residues. Germline V gene data show CDR1 as SNHLY and CDR2 as FYNNEI. CDR3: CASSLAGGETQYF. CDR3 DNA: TGTGCCAGCAGTCTCGCGGGCGGGGAGACCCAGTACTTC.

The V gene is TRBV9, the J gene TRBJ2-3; TRBD1 is a possible D gene (5 bases). CDR3 size: 14 residues. The germline CDR1 and CDR2 sequences are SGDLS and YYNGEE. The V end lost 7 bases, the J end lost 2 bases, and 14 bases lay between the germline ends. The CDR3 nucleotides are TGTGCCAGCGCCGCGAAGGGGTACACAGATACGCAGTATTTT. It translates to CASAAKGYTDTQYF.